This is a list of T cell receptor beta chains from one sample in a study of beta chain features in type 1 diabetes. Generated by immunoSEQ multiplex PCR, the TCRdb table keeps only in-frame clones and is missing some. The sample includes fewer than 350,000 clones, approximately 15% of them seen just once. The sequenced sample was naive CD4+ T cells from blood. All receptors come from a man younger than 35 with type 1 diabetes. The CDR3 runs from the conserved cysteine through the conserved F or W. A D gene is named only where the DNA matches it firmly.

TRBD2	TRBV7-9	CASSLHRTSGYNEQFF
TRBD1	TRBV28	CASSDRVGGYTF
-	TRBV7-2	CASSPKSHPDINSNQPQHF
-	TRBV7-2	CASSIHQGAGELFF
TRBD1	TRBV6-6	CASSSDRGRNQPQHF
-	TRBV14	CASSQDPGFWGDSYNEQFF
-	TRBV28	CASTSVDEQFF
TRBD2	TRBV5-4	CASSPGLAETGELFF
TRBD2	TRBV5-4	CASSLGLAGTNEQFF
-	TRBV5-6	CASSFRETAGYTF
-	TRBV6-6	CASSYSLSQETQYF
-	TRBV19	CASIKTGAIAEQFF
TRBD1	TRBV29-1	CSVAGQGSSYEQYF
-	TRBV30	CAWSVLAGTTNEKLFF
TRBD2	TRBV14	CASSRRLAGGEQFF
-	TRBV7-2	CASSFPYTEAFF
-	TRBV7-9	CASSLNRESYEQYF
TRBD2	TRBV5-1	CASRIAGTTYEQYF
-	TRBV4-1	CASSQERADTQYF
TRBD1	TRBV4-1	CASSQEGDRDEKLFF
-	TRBV5-1	CATQDSGNTEAFF
TRBD2	TRBV5-1	CASSPATSGLQETQYF
-	TRBV4-2	CASSLGSGIEQYF
-	TRBV11-2	CASSLRSGHFSGANVLTF
TRBD2	TRBV5-1	CASSFVGGGSDTQYF
TRBD1	TRBV6-5	CASSYTRTGGTKQYF
-	TRBV7-9	CASSFTQGFKQYF
-	TRBV5-4	CASSLGAQETQYF
TRBD1	TRBV9	CASSVEGAVGETQYF
TRBD2	TRBV7-9	CASSSATGTSGRGEQFF
-	TRBV5-1	CASSSLSGGWYEQYF
-	TRBV30	CAWSPRVDQPQHF
-	TRBV5-1	CASSWGLSTDTQYF
-	TRBV30	CAWSAQTQETQYF
TRBD2	TRBV30	CAWSSGGNTGELFF
TRBD2	TRBV28	CASGEIAGTDTQYF
-	TRBV6-5	CASSSQWTYREAFF
-	TRBV11-2	CASSPLGQGYGYTF
TRBD2	TRBV9	CASSERGSTDTQYF
-	TRBV7-2	CASSLRQVVKAGGYTF
TRBD1	TRBV7-9	CASRRTGGSDTQYF
TRBD1	TRBV4-2	CASSQRQGSYGYTF
TRBD1	TRBV19	CASSLPHRGRGAFF
TRBD1	TRBV18	CASSPRTGGGYEQYF
-	TRBV11-2	CASRYAGVYTGELFF